This T cell receptor (beta chain) was found in a study of OX40 agonist ivuxolimab in advanced cancers. Whole-study context: Participants averaged approximately 65 years of age (range roughly 23 to 80) and were roughly 80% male.

Study-wide results and limits: Low normalized clonal expansion also occurred in some nonresponding patients.

The germline V and J ends were trimmed by 3 bases and 4 bases, with 10 bases remaining between them. Germline assignment: CDR1 LGHNA and CDR2 YSLEER. The CDR3 has 14 residues. On this clone: The antigen remains unidentified.

The data were produced by immunoSEQ multiplex PCR, yet TCRdb's version contains in-frame clones alone and is incomplete. The table lists tens of thousands of clones, under 95% of them singletons. This rearrangement joins TRBV4-3 to TRBJ2-4, with D possibly being TRBD1 (6 bases). The TCR sequence derives from an adult with an advanced solid tumor such as melanoma, head and neck, liver or kidney cancer. The sample here was CD4+ or CD8+ T cells sorted from blood, taken in a trial of the OX40 agonist ivuxolimab. CDR3 in amino acids: CASSQTDRKNIQYF. The CDR3 DNA is TGCGCCAGCAGCCAGACGGACAGAAAAAACATTCAGTACTTC.